Many counts were recorded for the clone carrying this T cell receptor beta chain. Per germline, CDR1 SGHDT and CDR2 YYEEEE. J lost 1 base, V lost 3 bases, and 1 base had no gene match. There are 14 residues in the CDR3. Inclusion characteristics of ophthalmopathy patients comprised a Clinical Activity Score of at least 3, a NOSPECS grade of at least 4, and duration under 3 months. The diagnostic basis comprised clinical symptoms, serum thyroxine and TRAb, thyroid ultrasound and orbital computed tomography. PBMCs were sourced from less than 13 ml fresh peripheral blood. The sample originates from a study of T cells in Graves' hyperthyroidism and ophthalmopathy. Study summary: The initial diagnosis was the point when peripheral blood was collected, ahead of any treatment.

Researchers amplified the TCR beta CDR3 regions from RNA transcripts. The TCR CDR3 was amplified in a first-round RT-PCR using the HTBI primer set. One entry per CDR3 protein, called by TCRdb with MiXCR from the multiplex PCR reads. In the table there are more than 350,000 distinct CDR3 sequences, roughly 15% of which are singletons. This TCR was recovered from an older woman with Graves' ophthalmopathy. This chain uses TRBV5-6 with TRBJ2-5; 9 positions agree with TRBD2. Sequencing used blood. The CDR3 bases are TGTGCCAGCAGCTGGACTAGCGCCCAAGAGACCCAGTACTTC. Amino acids: CASSWTSAQETQYF.